The next 22 T cell receptor beta chains were all read from a single sample in a study of cytomegalovirus exposure and HLA in healthy donors. The PCR had 60 Vbeta and 13 Jbeta primers. Repertoires were generated with immunoSEQ multiplex PCR, while TCRdb's copy carries only in-frame clones and drops some. This sample has some 140,000 clones, with 80% to 85% found just once. Sample: PBMCs. The receptor source for this set is a male donor in good health and CMV-seropositive.

This clone appeared once. Different DNA sequences within this sample yield the same CDR3. The chain links TRBV18 to TRBJ1-2; D remains unclear. V was trimmed by 5 bases and J by 2 bases, leaving 9 bases between them. The germline V gene encodes CDR1 KGHSH and CDR2 LQKENI. The CDR3 consists of 13 residues. CDR3: CASSTAGNYGYTF. The DNA for the CDR3 is TGTGCCAGCTCAACTGCCGGGAACTATGGCTACACCTTC.

This chain uses TRBV10-1 with TRBJ2-3, with D possibly TRBD1 on 6 matching bases. CDR1 is WNHNN, CDR2 SYGVQD, per germline (reference sequence). V gave up 3 bases and J gave up 5 bases, with 12 bases separating them. The CDR3 length is 14 residues. The CDR3 bases are TGCGCCAGCAGTGATCAACAGGGAATAGATACGCAGTATTTT. Encoded protein: CASSDQQGIDTQYF.

The chain links TRBV19 to TRBJ1-5, with D unresolved. The germline gives CDR1 LNHDA, CDR2 SQIVND (reference sequence). V was cut by 4 bases and J by 4 bases, with 17 bases left in between. CDR3 size: 16 residues. The CDR3 here is CASSTPEGIGNQPQHF. DNA of the CDR3: TGTGCCAGTAGTACGCCTGAGGGCATAGGGAATCAGCCCCAGCATTTT. The whole variable domain, filled in from reference TRBV19 and TRBJ1-5, reads DGGITQSPKYLFRKEGQNVTLSCEQNLNHDAMYWYRQDPGQGLRLIYYSQIVNDFQKGDIAEGYSVSREKKESFPLTVTSAQKNPTAFYLCASSTPEGIGNQPQHFGDGTRLSIL.

J is TRBJ1-1 and V is TRBV7-6; 7 nucleotides line up with TRBD1. The CDR3 extends over 14 amino acids. The V gene end was trimmed by 8 bases and the J gene end by 2 bases; junction bases not matched to a gene: 8. Per germline, CDR1 SGHVS and CDR2 FNYEAQ. The chain's CDR3 is CASAMGQINTEAFF. CDR3 DNA: TGTGCCAGCGCCATGGGACAGATAAACACTGAAGCTTTCTTT. Full variable domain (missing parts from reference TRBV7-6 and TRBJ1-1): GAGVSQSPRYKVTKRGQDVALRCDPISGHVSLYWYRQALGQGPEFLTYFNYEAQQDKSGLPNDRFSAERPEGSISTLTIQRTEQRDSAMYRCASAMGQINTEAFFGQGTRLTVV.

The genes are TRBV19 and TRBJ2-1; D perhaps matches TRBD2 (6 bases). The CDR3 has 15 amino acids. Germline V gene sequence: CDR1 LNHDA, CDR2 SQIVND (reference sequence). The V gene lost 3 bases and the J gene lost 5 bases, with 14 bases spanning the gap. The CDR3 region has the DNA TGTGCCAGTAGTATTTCTGGAGGGCCTCACAATGAGCAGTTCTTC. Translated, it gives CASSISGGPHNEQFF.

The V and J genes are TRBV18 and TRBJ1-5; the match to TRBD1 covers 8 bases. Unmatched junction bases numbered 3, after V lost 4 bases and J lost 1 base. CDR3 length: 15 amino acids. CDR1 is KGHSH, CDR2 LQKENI, per germline. The CDR3 sequence: CASSLRGQSNQPQHF. The CDR3 DNA sequence: TGTGCCAGCTCACTCAGGGGGCAGAGCAATCAGCCCCAGCATTTT. The variable domain in full, completed from reference TRBV18 and TRBJ1-5, reads NAGVMQNPRHLVRRRGQEARLRCSPMKGHSHVYWYRQLPEEGLKFMVYLQKENIIDESGMPKERFSAEFPKEGPSILRIQQVVRGDSAAYFCASSLRGQSNQPQHFGDGTRLSIL.

The chain links TRBV7-9 to TRBJ2-2; D gene ambiguous. This CDR3 is built from 15 residues. Trimming pared 5 bases from V and 0 bases from J, leaving 10 bases between. CDR1 and CDR2 from the germline V gene are SEHNR and FQNEAQ (reference sequence). The CDR3 bases are TGTGCCAGCAGCCCTATACCCTCGAACACCGGGGAGCTGTTTTTT. Translation gives CASSPIPSNTGELFF.

The CDR3 here is CASSLAGGGDTQYF. The CDR3 coding sequence is TGTGCCAGCAGCTTGGCCGGGGGGGGAGATACGCAGTATTTT. The genes are TRBV5-4 and TRBJ2-3, with 8 bases aligning to TRBD2. CDR3 length: 14 amino acids. With V trimmed by 0 bases and J by 5 bases, 2 bases remained unmatched. Germline V gene sequence: CDR1 SGHNT, CDR2 YYREEE (reference sequence).

Only a few counts were recorded for this clone. Germline and junction disagree at one end, which may indicate a read error. V is TRBV5-4 and J is TRBJ1-1; D uncertain. CDR1 is SGHNT, CDR2 YYREEE, per germline (reference sequence). The CDR3 extends over 14 amino acids. CDR3 sequence: CASSLIDPNSEAFF. Here the CDR3 DNA reads TGTGCCAGCAGCTTGATAGATCCGAACTCTGAAGCTTTCTTT. Drawing the rest from reference TRBV5-4 and TRBJ1-1, the complete variable domain is ETGVTQSPTHLIKTRGQQVTLRCSSQSGHNTVSWYQQALGQGPQFIFQYYREEENGRGNFPPRFSGLQFPNYSSELNVNALELDDSALYLCASSLIDPNSEAFFGQGTRLTVV.

By its share, this clone is medium-sized. The V call is TRBV6-4, the J call TRBJ2-3, with TRBD2 matching over 9 bases. The junction had 4 bases not matched to a gene; V was cut back by 2 bases and J by 4 bases. The germline gives CDR1 MRHNA, CDR2 SNTAGT. The CDR3 totals 15 residues. CDR3 amino acids: CASSDRAGGSDTQYF. CDR3 nucleotides: TGTGCCAGCAGTGACCGAGCGGGGGGCTCAGATACGCAGTATTTT.

The rearrangement links TRBV6-5 to TRBJ1-1; D not resolved. V gave up 2 bases and J gave up 8 bases, with 6 bases separating them. The CDR3 has 11 residues. Germline-derived CDR1 and CDR2 are MNHEY and SVGAGI. CDR3 loop: CASSYRQEAFF. The CDR3 DNA reads as TGTGCCAGCAGTTACCGACAAGAAGCTTTCTTT.

This clone occurred a few times. CDR3 sequence reads: CASSYGGAPGDAFF. The CDR3 region has the DNA TGTGCCAGCAGTTATGGGGGGGCCCCCGGAGATGCTTTCTTT. The chain uses TRBV28 and TRBJ1-1, with D perhaps matching TRBD1 (6 bases). This CDR3 spans 14 amino acids. Trimming took 4 bases from V and 11 from J, leaving 20 bases between them. Per the germline V gene, CDR1 is MDHEN and CDR2 is SYDVKM. The full variable domain, completed using reference TRBV28 and TRBJ1-1, is DVKVTQSSRYLVKRTGEKVFLECVQDMDHENMFWYRQDPGLGLRLIYFSYDVKMKEKGDIPEGYSVSREKKERFSLILESASTNQTSMYLCASSYGGAPGDAFFGQGTRLTVV.

The genes are TRBV6-1 and TRBJ1-2; D gene uncertain. The V end was cut by 6 bases, the J end by 3 bases, with 8 bases between. The CDR3 has 12 residues. Germline V gene lookup returns CDR1 MNHNS and CDR2 SASEGT. CDR3 in amino acids: CASSNTDYGYTF. The CDR3 coding sequence is TGTGCCAGCAGCAACACCGACTATGGCTACACCTTC.

Only a few counts were recorded for this clone. V is TRBV2 and J is TRBJ2-5; possible D gene TRBD1, 6 bases. CDR1 is SNHLY, CDR2 FYNNEI, per germline. The CDR3 runs 16 residues. The germline V and J ends were trimmed by 1 base and 0 bases, with 12 bases remaining between them. This chain's CDR3 is CASSEGTADYQETQYF. In nucleotides, the CDR3 is TGTGCCAGCAGTGAAGGGACAGCCGACTACCAAGAGACCCAGTACTTC. The whole variable domain, remainder taken from reference TRBV2 and TRBJ2-5, is EPEVTQTPSHQVTQMGQEVILRCVPISNHLYFYWYRQILGQKVEFLVSFYNNEISEKSEIFDDQFSVERPDGSNFTLKIRSTKLEDSAMYFCASSEGTADYQETQYFGPGTRLLVL.

The CDR3 nucleotides are TGTGCCAGCAGCACAGGGACTAGCGGGGGGGACTCCTACAATGAGCAGTTCTTC. Protein: CASSTGTSGGDSYNEQFF. The chain couples TRBV9 to TRBJ2-1, with 16 positions matching TRBD2. Trimming took 4 bases from V and 0 from J; bases not matched to a gene: 4. In germline, CDR1 is SGDLS, CDR2 YYNGEE. CDR3 size: 18 residues. Full variable domain (missing parts from reference TRBV9 and TRBJ2-1): DSGVTQTPKHLITATGQRVTLRCSPRSGDLSVYWYQQSLDQGLQFLIQYYNGEERAKGNILERFSAQQFPDLHSELNLSSLELGDSALYFCASSTGTSGGDSYNEQFFGPGTRLTVL.

The V gene is TRBV6-6, the J gene TRBJ1-5; tentatively, D is TRBD1 (5 bases). V was pared by 2 bases and J by 0 bases, with 11 bases between. Per germline, CDR1 MNHNY and CDR2 SVGAGI (reference sequence). This CDR3 has 16 amino acids. The CDR3 protein is CASSYLFRDSNQPQHF. The DNA for the CDR3 is TGTGCCAGCAGTTACCTCTTCAGGGATAGCAATCAGCCCCAGCATTTT.

The genes are TRBV6-1 and TRBJ2-5, with 8 bases fitting TRBD1. The DNA end lines up better with TRBJ2-7; the J call may be wrong. Per germline, CDR1 MNHNS and CDR2 SASEGT. CDR3 length equals 15 residues. The CDR3 DNA reads as TGTGCCAGCAGCCCCCTAGGGACAGGTACCTACGAGCAGTACTTC. Its translation is CASSPLGTGTYEQYF.

The sample holds a few counts of this clone. The chain carries TRBV6-5 and TRBJ1-2; 10 bases match TRBD1. Germline assignment: CDR1 MNHEY and CDR2 SVGAGI. This CDR3 is built from 16 residues. The J segment lost 6 bases and the V segment lost 2 bases, leaving 9 bases of the junction unmatched. CDR3 residues: CASSYAGTGVNDGYTF. Written as DNA, the CDR3 is TGTGCCAGCAGTTACGCCGGGACAGGGGTTAATGATGGCTACACCTTC.

To note about this clone: A read error may produce the germline difference seen at one junction end. V is TRBV7-9 and J is TRBJ2-5; 9 nucleotides match TRBD1. This CDR3 region has 16 residues. The germline V gene has CDR1 SEHNR and CDR2 FQNEAQ (reference sequence). The DNA for the CDR3 is TGTTCCAGCAGCTTAGGACTGGGGACAGGGAGCGAGACCCAGTACTTC. Translation gives CSSSLGLGTGSETQYF.

This chain's CDR3 is CASGRTGRTSYGYTF. The CDR3, as DNA: TGTGCCAGTGGACGGACTGGGCGGACGAGCTATGGCTACACCTTC. This sequence joins TRBV19 and TRBJ1-2, with D hard to call. CDR1 and CDR2 (germline): LNHDA, SQIVND (reference sequence). CDR3 length: 15 residues. Trimming took off 8 bases at V and 4 bases at J, with 20 bases between the two ends.

The genes are TRBV6-1 and TRBJ1-2, with 8 positions matching TRBD1. Germline values: CDR1 MNHNS, CDR2 SASEGT. J lost 0 bases, V lost 7 bases, and 4 bases had no gene match. The CDR3 has 14 residues. The DNA for the CDR3 is TGTGCCAGCATTCAGGGGGCCGCTAACTATGGCTACACCTTC. It encodes CASIQGAANYGYTF.

Turning to this clone: At the DNA level, this CDR3 is encoded by other sequences in the same sample as well. The genes are TRBV7-9 and TRBJ2-3; 7 nucleotides match TRBD1. Germline lookup yields CDR1 SEHNR and CDR2 FQNEAQ (reference sequence). Germline trimming cut 5 bases from V and 6 bases from J; bases unmatched to any gene: 5. The CDR3 is 13 residues long. The CDR3 DNA reads TGTGCCAGCAGCCCCCGACAGGGCGATACGCAGTATTTT. Amino acids: CASSPRQGDTQYF.